This TCR beta chain was profiled in a study of T-cell memory formation after mild COVID-19. About the study: Largely donor-specific sequence clusters came from a couple of donors.

From the 5' RACE reads, TCRdb called clonotypes with MiXCR, one entry per CDR3 protein. The sample has some 410,000 distinct CDR3 sequences, less than 25% seen once; the top ten hold around 13%. Study-level findings and limits: Contracting clones, day 15 to 85, had balanced CD4/CD8, and later expanders favored CD4+. There were some responding clones in pre-infection memory, which suggested that cross-reactive memory had joined. CD4+ clones that contracted lay mainly in CM and EM; CD8+ ones lay in EMRA.

CDR3 length equals 14 residues. CDR1 is SGHTA, CDR2 FQGNSA, per germline. V was pared by 5 bases and J by 2 bases, with 12 bases between. This clonotype was seen only a few times. What it binds is unknown. The rearrangement joins TRBV7-2 to TRBJ1-2; D unclear. The sample comprised PBMCs or a T cell subset sorted from them (not recorded which). This receptor was identified in an adult woman who had mild COVID-19 (a few samples of this study predate the infection). Cell type and time point are not known. The CDR3 protein is CASSAAFGNYGYTF. The CDR3 DNA is TGTGCCAGCAGCGCCGCCTTCGGGAACTATGGCTACACCTTC.